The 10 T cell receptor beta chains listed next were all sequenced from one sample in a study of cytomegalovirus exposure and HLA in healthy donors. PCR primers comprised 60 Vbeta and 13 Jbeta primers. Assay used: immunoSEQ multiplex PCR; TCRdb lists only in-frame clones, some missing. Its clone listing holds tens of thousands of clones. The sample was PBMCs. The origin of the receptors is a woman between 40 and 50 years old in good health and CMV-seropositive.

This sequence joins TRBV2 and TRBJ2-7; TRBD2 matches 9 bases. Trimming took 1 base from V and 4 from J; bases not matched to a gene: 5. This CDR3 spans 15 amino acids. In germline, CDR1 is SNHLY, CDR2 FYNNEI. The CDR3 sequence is CASSEDAGGPYEQYF. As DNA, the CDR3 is TGTGCCAGCAGTGAAGATGCGGGAGGGCCTTACGAGCAGTACTTC.

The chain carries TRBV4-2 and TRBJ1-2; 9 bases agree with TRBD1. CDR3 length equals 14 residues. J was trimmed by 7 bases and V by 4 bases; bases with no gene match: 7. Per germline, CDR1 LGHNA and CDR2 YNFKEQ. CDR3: CASSPPTGGGGYTF. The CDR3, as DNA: TGTGCCAGCAGCCCCCCGACAGGGGGAGGTGGCTACACCTTC.

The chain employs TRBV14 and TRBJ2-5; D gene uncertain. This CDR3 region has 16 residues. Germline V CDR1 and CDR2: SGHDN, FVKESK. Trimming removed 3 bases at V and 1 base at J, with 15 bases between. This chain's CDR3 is CASSHLHLESQETQYF. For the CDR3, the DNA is TGTGCCAGCAGCCACCTCCATCTAGAGTCCCAAGAGACCCAGTACTTC.

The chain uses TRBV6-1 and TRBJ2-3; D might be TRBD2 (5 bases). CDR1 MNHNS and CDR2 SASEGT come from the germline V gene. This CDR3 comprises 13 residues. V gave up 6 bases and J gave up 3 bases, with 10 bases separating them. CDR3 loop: CASRHRGTDTQYF. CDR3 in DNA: TGTGCCAGCAGACACCGAGGGACAGATACGCAGTATTTT.

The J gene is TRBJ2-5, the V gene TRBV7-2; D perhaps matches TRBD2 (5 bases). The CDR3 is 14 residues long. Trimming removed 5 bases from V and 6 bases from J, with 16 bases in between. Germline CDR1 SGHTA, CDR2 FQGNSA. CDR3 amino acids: CASSPQWAGKTQYF. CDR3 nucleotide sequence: TGTGCCAGCAGCCCTCAGTGGGCCGGGAAGACCCAGTACTTC. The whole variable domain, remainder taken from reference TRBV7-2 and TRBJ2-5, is GAGVSQSPSNKVTEKGKDVELRCDPISGHTALYWYRQSLGQGLEFLIYFQGNSAPDKSGLPSDRFSAERTGGSVSTLTIQRTQQEDSAVYLCASSPQWAGKTQYFGPGTRLLVL.

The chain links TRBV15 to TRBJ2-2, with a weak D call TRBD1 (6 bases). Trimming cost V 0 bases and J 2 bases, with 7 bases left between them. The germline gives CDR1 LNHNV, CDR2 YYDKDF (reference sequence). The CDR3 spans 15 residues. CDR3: CATSRDRGNTGELFF. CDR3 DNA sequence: TGTGCCACCAGCAGAGACAGGGGAAACACCGGGGAGCTGTTTTTT. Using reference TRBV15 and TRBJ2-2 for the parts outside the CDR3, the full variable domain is DAMVIQNPRYQVTQFGKPVTLSCSQTLNHNVMYWYQQKSSQAPKLLFHYYDKDFNNEADTPDNFQSRRPNTSFCFLDIRSPGLGDTAMYLCATSRDRGNTGELFFGEGSRLTVL.

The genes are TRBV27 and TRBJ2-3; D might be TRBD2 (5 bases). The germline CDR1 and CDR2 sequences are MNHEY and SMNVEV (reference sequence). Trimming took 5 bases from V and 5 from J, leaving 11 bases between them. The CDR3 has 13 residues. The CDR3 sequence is CASSPFEGDTQYF. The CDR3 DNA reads TGTGCCAGCAGTCCCTTTGAGGGAGATACGCAGTATTTT.

The CDR3 here is CASSSKTGEETQYF. The CDR3 DNA sequence: TGCGCCAGCAGCTCAAAGACAGGGGAAGAGACCCAGTACTTC. V and J are TRBV5-1 and TRBJ2-5; 8 bases map to TRBD1. V lost 3 bases and J lost 3; bases outside the gene matches: 4. Germline CDR1 reads SGHRS; CDR2 reads YFSETQ. The CDR3 contains 14 residues.

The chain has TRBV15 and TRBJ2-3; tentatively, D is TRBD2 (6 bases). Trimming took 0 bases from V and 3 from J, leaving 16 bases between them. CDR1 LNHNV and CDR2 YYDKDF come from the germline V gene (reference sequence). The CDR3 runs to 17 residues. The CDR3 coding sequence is TGTGCCACCAGCAGAGATGTCCGGGAGTGGGGGACAGATACGCAGTATTTT. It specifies CATSRDVREWGTDTQYF.

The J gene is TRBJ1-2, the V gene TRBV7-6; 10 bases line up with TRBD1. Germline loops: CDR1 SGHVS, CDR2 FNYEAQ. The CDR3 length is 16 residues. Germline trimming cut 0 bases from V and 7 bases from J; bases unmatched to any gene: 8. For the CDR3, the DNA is TGTGCCAGCAGCTTAGCGACCAAGGACAGGGGGATTGGCTACACCTTC. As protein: CASSLATKDRGIGYTF.